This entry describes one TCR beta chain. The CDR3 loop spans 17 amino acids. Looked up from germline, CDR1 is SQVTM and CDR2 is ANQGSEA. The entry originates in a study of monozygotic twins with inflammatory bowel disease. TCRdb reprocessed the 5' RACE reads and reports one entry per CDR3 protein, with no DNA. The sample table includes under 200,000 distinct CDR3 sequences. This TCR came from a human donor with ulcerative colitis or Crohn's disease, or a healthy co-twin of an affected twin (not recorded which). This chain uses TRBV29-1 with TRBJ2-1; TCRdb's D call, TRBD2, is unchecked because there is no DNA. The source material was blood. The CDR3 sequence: CSVEDSPLAGTYNEQFF.